Listed below are T cell receptor beta chains from one sample, sequenced in a study of blood T cell repertoires in COVID-19. Profiling relied on immunoSEQ multiplex PCR, and the TCRdb table lists in-frame clones only, not all of them. Found here are over 130,000 clones, roughly 86% of them singletons; the top ten hold roughly 3.5%. The sequencing input was PBMCs or T cells enriched from blood (not recorded which). The receptors come from a woman between 45 and 60 years old with acute COVID-19. CDR3s include the opening cysteine and the closing phenylalanine or tryptophan. The D gene is left open where the match is weak. Clone sizes are given selectively: once, few, many, or a class where the clone is expanded.

-	TRBV5-1	TRBJ1-1	-	TGCGCCAGCAGCCCCCGGGGCGGGATGGCCACTGAAGCTTTCTTT	CASSPRGGMATEAFF
-	TRBV7-2	TRBJ2-7	TRBD2	TGTGCCAGCAGCTTAGTTTCAGCGGGAGTGGGTTACGAGCAGTACTTC	CASSLVSAGVGYEQYF
-	TRBV5-4	TRBJ2-5	TRBD2	TGTGCCAGCAGCTTCTCGGGAGGGCCGGAGACCCAGTACTTC	CASSFSGGPETQYF
-	TRBV27	TRBJ1-1	-	TGTGCCAGCAGTTTAGTAGGAGGCCTTGGGACTGAAGCTTTCTTT	CASSLVGGLGTEAFF
-	TRBV5-8	TRBJ1-6	-	TGTGCCAGCAGCTTGGAGATGGGCAACTCCTATAATTCACCCCTCCACTTT	CASSLEMGNSYNSPLHF
once	TRBV30	TRBJ2-7	TRBD1	TGTGCCTGGAGTCCCACCGACAGGGGAAGGACCTACGAGCAGTACTTC	CAWSPTDRGRTYEQYF
once	TRBV19	TRBJ2-1	TRBD2	TGTGCCAGTAGTATCCTAGCGGGAGCCCCCAATGAGCAGTTCTTC	CASSILAGAPNEQFF
-	TRBV7-8	TRBJ2-3	-	TGTGCCAGCAGCTCGTACACAGGGATAGATACGCAGTATTTT	CASSSYTGIDTQYF
-	TRBV7-2	TRBJ1-5	TRBD1	TGTGCCAGCAGCCCCTGGGGACAGCCGCAGCCCCAGCATTTT	CASSPWGQPQPQHF
-	TRBV29-1	TRBJ1-6	-	TGCAGCGTTGCATTTGGAAGCGGGGGGGATTCACCCCTCCACTTT	CSVAFGSGGDSPLHF
-	TRBV6-6	TRBJ1-1	TRBD1	TGTGCCAGCAGTTACCCGACAGGGTTGGCTGAAGCTTTCTTT	CASSYPTGLAEAFF
-	TRBV5-4	TRBJ2-5	TRBD2	TGTGCCAGCACCCGGAAGCTAGCGGACCAAGAGACCCAGTACTTC	CASTRKLADQETQYF
-	TRBV29-1	TRBJ2-3	TRBD2	TGCAGCGTTGGGGGAACTAGCGGAGCAGATACGCAGTATTTT	CSVGGTSGADTQYF
-	TRBV27	TRBJ1-2	TRBD1	TGTGCCAGCAGTCGCCGGGACAGGGACTACTATGGCTACACCTTC	CASSRRDRDYYGYTF
-	TRBV29-1	TRBJ1-2	-	TGCAGCGTTGACGGTCCCGGGGGGGAGGCCACACGAATCTATGGCTACACCTTC	CSVDGPGGEATRIYGYTF
-	TRBV7-8	TRBJ2-7	TRBD1	TGTGCCAGCAGCTTAACGACAGGGGCCGAGCAGTACTTC	CASSLTTGAEQYF
few	TRBV11-3	TRBJ1-4	TRBD1	TGTGCCAGCAGCTTAGCCCGGGACAGGGCTGCTAATGAAAAACTGTTTTTT	CASSLARDRAANEKLFF
-	TRBV4-2	TRBJ1-2	-	TGTGCCAGCAGCCAAGATCGGTATGCGCGGGCCTATGGCTACACCTTC	CASSQDRYARAYGYTF
once	TRBV30	TRBJ1-2	TRBD1	TGTGCCTGGAGTCTATTTGGGACAGGGGAAGGCTACACCTTC	CAWSLFGTGEGYTF
-	TRBV7-9	TRBJ2-7	-	TGTGCCAGCAGCTTGGACAGCGCCTCCTACGAGCAGTACTTC	CASSLDSASYEQYF
-	TRBV27	TRBJ1-2	-	TGTGCCAGCAGTTTAAACTCTCTGCGAAATGGCTACACCTTC	CASSLNSLRNGYTF
once	TRBV7-6	TRBJ2-1	TRBD2	TGTGCCAGCAGCTTAGAAAGAGGCGGGAGCGGGGGAAATGAGCAGTTCTTC	CASSLERGGSGGNEQFF
few	TRBV20-1	TRBJ2-1	-	TGCAGTGCTAGACCGCCGGTTGAGCAGTTCTTC	CSARPPVEQFF
-	TRBV2	TRBJ1-4	-	TGTGCCAGCAGTGAAACGGGAAAACTGTTTTTT	CASSETGKLFF
-	TRBV2	TRBJ2-7	-	TGTGCCAGCAGTAGAAACATAGAGCAGTACTTC	CASSRNIEQYF
once	TRBV28	TRBJ1-2	-	TGTGCCAGCAGTTTTGTTCCTCGCAGGGACTATGGCTACACCTTC	CASSFVPRRDYGYTF
-	TRBV4-3	TRBJ2-7	TRBD1	TGCGCCAGCAGCCAAGGACAGGGGGTTTTTCGCGAGCAGTACTTC	CASSQGQGVFREQYF
-	TRBV7-2	TRBJ1-1	-	TGTGCCAGCAGCCTCGACAGTTTGGACACTGAAGCTTTCTTT	CASSLDSLDTEAFF
-	TRBV6-5	TRBJ1-3	-	TGTGCCAGCAGTTACTCCCGGGGGGCGCCAGGAAACACCATATATTTT	CASSYSRGAPGNTIYF
-	TRBV27	TRBJ1-1	-	TGTGCCAGCAGTTTATTCCGGTCTCGGGGGGGGACTGAAGCTTTCTTT	CASSLFRSRGGTEAFF
-	TRBV11-3	TRBJ2-1	TRBD2	TGTGCCAGCAGCCCCCGGACTAGCGGGAGATATGAGCAGTTCTTC	CASSPRTSGRYEQFF
once	TRBV11-2	TRBJ2-1	TRBD2	TGTGCCAGCAGCTACGACCTTCCGGGACTAGCGGGAGGGGGTGGGCAGTTCTTC	CASSYDLPGLAGGGGQFF
-	TRBV7-2	TRBJ2-1	-	TGTGCCAGCAGCGTCGGACAGAACAATGAGCAGTTCTTC	CASSVGQNNEQFF
-	TRBV7-2	TRBJ2-7	-	TGTGCCAGCAGCTTAGCGGGAGGCCTCGAGCAGTACTTC	CASSLAGGLEQYF
-	TRBV28	TRBJ2-7	TRBD1	TGTGCCAGCAGGGGACAGCAGGGAAGTTACGAGCAGTACTTC	CASRGQQGSYEQYF
-	TRBV7-7	TRBJ1-1	TRBD1	TGTGCTAGCAGCGAGGGACAGGGGGCGCCAGCTTTCTTT	CASSEGQGAPAFF
-	TRBV19	TRBJ1-4	-	TGTGCCAGTAGTAGAACAGGATTTGATGAAAAACTGTTTTTT	CASSRTGFDEKLFF
-	TRBV5-4	TRBJ2-2	-	TGTGCCAGCAGCATCGACTCGAACACCGGGGAGCTGTTTTTT	CASSIDSNTGELFF
-	TRBV29-1	TRBJ1-1	-	TGCAGCGTTGGAACGACAGGGAACACTGAAGCTTTCTTT	CSVGTTGNTEAFF
few	TRBV11-2	TRBJ1-2	TRBD1	TGTGCCAGCAGCCTAAGGGACAGGGGCTTCGGCTACACCTTC	CASSLRDRGFGYTF
few	TRBV6-4	TRBJ2-1	TRBD2	TGTGCCAGCAGTGACTCGACTAGCGGGATCAATGAGCAGTTCTTC	CASSDSTSGINEQFF
-	TRBV6-6	TRBJ2-1	-	TGTGCCAGCAGTTACTCGAATCCGGTCGAGCAGTTCTTC	CASSYSNPVEQFF
-	TRBV20-1	TRBJ2-3	-	TGCAGTGCTGGGCAGACAGATACGCAGTATTTT	CSAGQTDTQYF
-	TRBV5-6	TRBJ1-1	-	TGTGCCAGCAGCTTAAACCGGGGGACTGAAGCTTTCTTT	CASSLNRGTEAFF
-	TRBV21-1	TRBJ1-2	-	TGTGCCAGCGGAGGGACAGCATACACCTTC	CASGGTAYTF
-	TRBV9	TRBJ2-1	TRBD1	TGTGCCAGCAGCGTAGGGTCCGGGACAGGTAACAATGAGCAGTTCTTC	CASSVGSGTGNNEQFF
-	TRBV12-3/TRBV12-4	TRBJ2-1	TRBD1	TGTGCCAGCCTAAAGACAGGGAATGAGCAGTTCTTC	CASLKTGNEQFF
-	TRBV11-2	TRBJ1-5	TRBD1	TGTGCCAGCAGCTCAGGGGGTAGCAATCAGCCCCAGCATTTT	CASSSGGSNQPQHF
-	TRBV9	TRBJ2-7	TRBD1	TGTGCCAGCAGCGTAGGGGGACAGGGCCACTACGAGCAGTACTTC	CASSVGGQGHYEQYF
-	TRBV29-1	TRBJ1-2	-	TGCAGCGTGGTACGAGGGGGTGACTATGGCTACACCTTC	CSVVRGGDYGYTF
-	TRBV2	TRBJ1-6	-	TGTGCCAGCAGCACGGACAGTAATTCACCCCTCCACTTT	CASSTDSNSPLHF
once	TRBV5-6	TRBJ1-2	-	TGTGCCAGCAGCTTCGGGGACTATGGCTACACCTTC	CASSFGDYGYTF
few	TRBV29-1	TRBJ2-3	TRBD2	TGCAGCGTTATGGCGGGAGGAGGCACAGATACGCAGTATTTT	CSVMAGGGTDTQYF
-	TRBV5-8	TRBJ1-2	-	TGTGCCAGCGACCTACAGTTAGCTAACTATGGCTACACCTTC	CASDLQLANYGYTF
once	TRBV11-2	TRBJ2-7	TRBD2	TGTGCCAGCAGCCTTGGGACTAGCGGGGTATACGAGCAGTACTTC	CASSLGTSGVYEQYF
-	TRBV5-5	TRBJ1-2	TRBD1	TGTGCCAGCAGGCTGGAGGGACAGGTGCTGAACTATGGCTACACCTTC	CASRLEGQVLNYGYTF
once	TRBV11-3	TRBJ2-1	TRBD2	TGTGCCACCGGGCCTAGCGGGATCAATGAGCAGTTCTTC	CATGPSGINEQFF
-	TRBV19	TRBJ2-7	-	TGTGCCACCCAGCAGGGGAGAGCGCGAGAGCGGGGCGAGCAGTACTTC	CATQQGRARERGEQYF
-	TRBV5-1	TRBJ2-2	-	TGCGCCAGCAGCCCTCTGGCGGGGGCAAACACCGGGGAGCTGTTTTTT	CASSPLAGANTGELFF
-	TRBV18	TRBJ1-1	TRBD1	TGTGCCAGCTCACCGGGGACAGGGAACATGAACACTGAAGCTTTCTTT	CASSPGTGNMNTEAFF